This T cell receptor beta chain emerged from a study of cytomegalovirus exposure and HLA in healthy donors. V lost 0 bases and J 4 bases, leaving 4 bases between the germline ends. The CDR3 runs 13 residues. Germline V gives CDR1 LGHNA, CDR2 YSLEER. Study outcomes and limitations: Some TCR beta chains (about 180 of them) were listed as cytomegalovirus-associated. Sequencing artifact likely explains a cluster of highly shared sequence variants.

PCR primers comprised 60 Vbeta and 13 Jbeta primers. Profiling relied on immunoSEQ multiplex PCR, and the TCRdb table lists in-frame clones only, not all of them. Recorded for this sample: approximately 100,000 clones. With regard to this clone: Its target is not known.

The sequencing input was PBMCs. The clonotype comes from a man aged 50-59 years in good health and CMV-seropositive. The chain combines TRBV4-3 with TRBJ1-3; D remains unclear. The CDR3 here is CASSQDRGNTIYF. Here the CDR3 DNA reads TGCGCCAGCAGCCAAGATAGAGGAAACACCATATATTTT.